Below are 19 T cell receptor beta chains sequenced from a single sample in a study of beta chain features in type 1 diabetes. Whole-study findings and limits: Patients with Type 1 diabetes showed moderately but significantly shorter TCRB CDR3s in all four CD4+ subsets.

Their antigen targets remain unknown. All of the isolated RNA was reverse transcribed, so expressed TCRB transcripts were sequenced. Only in-frame clones appear in the TCRdb table, and some are missing; sequencing was by immunoSEQ multiplex PCR. The profile covers hundreds of thousands of clones, with roughly 13% appearing a single time and approximately 0.022% taken by the ten largest. The source material was naive CD4+ T cells from blood. These receptors all stem from a man younger than 35 with type 1 diabetes.

This clone was counted between two and nine times. This chain joins TRBV4-1 and TRBJ1-5, with TRBD1 as a possible D gene (5 bases). V was shortened by 0 bases and J by 1 base, with 16 bases between the two germline ends. Looked up from germline, CDR1 is MGHRA and CDR2 is YSYEKL. The CDR3 has 18 amino acids. The CDR3 region is CASSQDKWQGVSNQPQHF. For the CDR3, the DNA is TGCGCCAGCAGCCAAGATAAATGGCAGGGAGTCAGCAATCAGCCCCAGCATTTT.

This clone was observed a handful of times. The rearrangement links TRBV27 to TRBJ2-3; the D gene is possibly TRBD2 (5 bases). The CDR3 has 12 amino acids. With 6 bases removed from V and 9 bases from J, the gap between germline ends came to 13 bases. CDR1 is MNHEY, CDR2 SMNVEV, per germline (reference sequence). CDR3: CASSRTDRTQYF. The DNA for the CDR3 is TGTGCCAGCAGCCGGACTGACCGCACGCAGTATTTT.

This clone was recorded a few times. The chain employs TRBV30 and TRBJ1-1, with D possibly TRBD1 on 6 matching bases. V gave up 7 bases and J gave up 2 bases, with 17 bases separating them. Germline values: CDR1 GTSNPN, CDR2 SVGIG (reference sequence). The CDR3 contains 14 residues. The CDR3 nucleotides are TGTGCCTCCGGGGTCCGGGGGACAAACACTGAAGCTTTCTTT. Translation gives CASGVRGTNTEAFF.

This clone was seen a few times. This sample includes further DNA sequences coding for the same CDR3. The chain combines TRBV9 with TRBJ1-2; D unclear. Germline values: CDR1 SGDLS, CDR2 YYNGEE. Trimming shortened V by 0 bases and J by 2 bases, and 8 bases separated the two germline ends. The CDR3 runs to 14 residues. The CDR3: CASSVGGTNYGYTF. Here the CDR3 DNA reads TGTGCCAGCAGCGTAGGGGGAACGAACTATGGCTACACCTTC.

This clone was seen a few times. The genes are TRBV18 and TRBJ1-5; 9 nucleotides align to TRBD1. V shed 6 bases and J 3 bases; nucleotides not matched to a gene: 6. CDR3 length equals 15 residues. Germline V CDR1 and CDR2: KGHSH, LQKENI. CDR3 nucleotide sequence: TGTGCCAGCTCCACAGGGGGCTTCGACAATCAGCCCCAGCATTTT. Translated, it gives CASSTGGFDNQPQHF.

Turning to this clone: The sample contains more than one DNA sequence encoding this CDR3. The rearrangement uses TRBV28 and TRBJ1-1; no reliable D call. There are 12 residues in the CDR3. The V end was cut by 5 bases, the J end by 3 bases, with 7 bases between. In germline, CDR1 is MDHEN, CDR2 SYDVKM. CDR3 loop: CASSPGDTEAFF. The CDR3 DNA reads as TGTGCCAGCAGTCCCGGGGACACTGAAGCTTTCTTT.

The chain links TRBV30 to TRBJ1-6; TRBD1 aligns across 7 bases. Germline V gene lookup returns CDR1 GTSNPN and CDR2 SVGIG (reference sequence). The CDR3 is made up of 13 amino acids. The V and J ends lost 8 bases and 7 bases, in that order; junction bases with no gene match: 8. In DNA form, the CDR3 reads TGTGCCGGGACAGCGCGTTCGAATTCACCCCTCCACTTT. It codes for CAGTARSNSPLHF.

In its sample, this clone was seen a few times. This rearrangement joins TRBV30 to TRBJ2-4; D unresolved. CDR1 GTSNPN and CDR2 SVGIG come from the germline V gene (reference sequence). Deletions cut 3 bases from V and 6 bases from J, with 15 bases between. The CDR3 contains 14 residues. The CDR3: CAWRGSVGPNIQYF. Here the CDR3 DNA reads TGTGCCTGGAGGGGTTCGGTAGGGCCAAACATTCAGTACTTC. Together with reference TRBV30 and TRBJ2-4, the CDR3 gives the full variable domain: SQTIHQWPATLVQPVGSPLSLECTVEGTSNPNLYWYRQAAGRGLQLLFYSVGIGQISSEVPQNLSASRPQDRQFILSSKKLLLSDSGFYLCAWRGSVGPNIQYFGAGTRLSVL.

The V call is TRBV11-2, the J call TRBJ1-4; no definite D call. The CDR3 contains 14 residues. V was clipped by 1 base and J by 5 bases, with 8 bases between them. CDR1 is SGHAT and CDR2 is FQNNGV in the germline V gene. CDR3 nucleotides: TGTGCCAGCAGCTTAGGGCTGATGAATGAAAAACTGTTTTTT. Translated: CASSLGLMNEKLFF.

This clone was counted a few times. This sequence joins TRBV5-1 and TRBJ2-5; D perhaps matches TRBD2 (5 bases). CDR3 length equals 18 residues. The V gene's germline CDR1 is SGHRS and CDR2 YFSETQ. V lost 7 bases and J 5 bases, leaving 30 bases between the germline ends. CDR3 in amino acids: CASRRSFELLDWDETQYF. CDR3 DNA sequence: TGCGCCAGCCGGCGCAGCTTCGAGCTTCTGGACTGGGATGAGACCCAGTACTTC.

This clone was seen only a few times. This rearrangement joins TRBV6-6 to TRBJ1-5; D call uncertain. V lost 5 bases to trimming and J lost 0 bases, with 11 bases between them. Germline V gives CDR1 MNHNY, CDR2 SVGAGI (reference sequence). The CDR3 is 15 amino acids. The CDR3 sequence: CASSHGSFSNQPQHF. In DNA, the CDR3 is TGTGCCAGCAGTCATGGGTCTTTTAGCAATCAGCCCCAGCATTTT.

Comment on this clone: At the DNA level, this CDR3 is encoded by other sequences in the same sample as well. The rearrangement links TRBV5-6 to TRBJ1-1, with D unresolved. Per germline, CDR1 SGHDT and CDR2 YYEEEE. CDR3 length equals 11 residues. The V gene lost 0 bases and the J gene lost 5 bases, with 2 bases spanning the gap. CDR3 residues: CASSLGTEAFF. The CDR3 nucleotides read TGTGCCAGCAGCTTGGGAACTGAAGCTTTCTTT.

V and J are TRBV27 and TRBJ1-1; D is uncertain. V dropped 7 bases and J dropped 5 bases, with 14 bases sitting between them. This CDR3 is built from 13 residues. From germline, CDR1 is MNHEY and CDR2 SMNVEV (reference sequence). The DNA of the CDR3 is TGTGCCAGCACCCCCAAGGGATGGACTGAAGCTTTCTTT. Its protein product is CASTPKGWTEAFF.

This rearrangement joins TRBV9 to TRBJ1-3, with 7 bases that match TRBD1. After removal of 2 bases from V and 0 bases from J, the junction contained 5 bases not matched to a gene. The CDR3 has 16 amino acids. Germline V gene data show CDR1 as SGDLS and CDR2 as YYNGEE. The CDR3 region is CASSVGTVHSGNTIYF. The DNA for the CDR3 is TGTGCCAGCAGCGTGGGGACAGTCCACTCTGGAAACACCATATATTTT.

This clone came up a few times. The chain combines TRBV7-2 with TRBJ1-2, with D possibly TRBD1 on 6 matching bases. The V end lost 5 bases, the J end lost 2 bases, and 12 bases lay between the germline ends. Germline V CDR1 and CDR2: SGHTA, FQGNSA. This CDR3 contains 14 residues. CDR3 bases: TGTGCCAGCAGCCCAGAGGGGGGGAACTATGGCTACACCTTC. Translated, it gives CASSPEGGNYGYTF. The full variable domain, rest sourced from reference TRBV7-2 and TRBJ1-2, is GAGVSQSPSNKVTEKGKDVELRCDPISGHTALYWYRQSLGQGLEFLIYFQGNSAPDKSGLPSDRFSAERTGGSVSTLTIQRTQQEDSAVYLCASSPEGGNYGYTFGSGTRLTVV.

The chain links TRBV2 to TRBJ1-1; D is uncertain. The germline V gene encodes CDR1 SNHLY and CDR2 FYNNEI. CDR3 length: 11 amino acids. Trimming pared 11 bases from V and 1 base from J, leaving 8 bases between. As DNA, the CDR3 is TGTGCCGGGTGGAGGAACACTGAAGCTTTCTTT. It is translated as CAGWRNTEAFF.

This clone was seen more than once but under ten times. The chain is built from TRBV27 and TRBJ1-1; 9 nucleotides line up with TRBD1. This CDR3 spans 15 amino acids. The junction had 9 bases not matched to a gene; V was cut back by 5 bases and J by 5 bases. Looked up from germline, CDR1 is MNHEY and CDR2 is SMNVEV (reference sequence). The DNA for the CDR3 is TGTGCCAGCAGTGGGTGGGACAGGGTCAGAACTGAAGCTTTCTTT. Protein product: CASSGWDRVRTEAFF.

The chain is built from TRBV18 and TRBJ2-1, with a weak D call TRBD2 (5 bases). The V end was cut by 3 bases, the J end by 9 bases, with 15 bases between. In germline, CDR1 is KGHSH, CDR2 LQKENI. This CDR3 comprises 14 residues. CDR3 residues: CASSPGLAQSEQFF. In DNA form, the CDR3 reads TGTGCCAGCTCACCCGGACTGGCCCAAAGTGAGCAGTTCTTC.

This clone was picked up a small number of times. The rearrangement links TRBV12-5 to TRBJ2-2, with 7 bases fitting TRBD1. Germline V gene sequence: CDR1 LGHNT, CDR2 FRNRAP. V trimming: 5 bases; J trimming: 6 bases; junction bases outside the gene matches: 3. This CDR3 has 13 amino acids. CDR3 region: CASGNQGAGELFF. The DNA of the CDR3 is TGTGCTAGTGGTAACCAGGGGGCCGGGGAGCTGTTTTTT.